Presented here are 10 T cell receptor beta chains from one specimen sequenced in a study of cytomegalovirus exposure and HLA in healthy donors. Some clones are missing from TCRdb's copy, which holds only in-frame ones; the method was immunoSEQ multiplex PCR. The sample consists of 150,000 to 180,000 clones, 85% to 90% of them appearing once. What was sequenced was PBMCs. These receptors were collected from a human donor in good health.

The V call is TRBV9, the J call TRBJ1-2, with a tentative D call TRBD1 (5 bases). The CDR3 is 15 amino acids. CDR1 and CDR2 (germline): SGDLS, YYNGEE. V lost 4 bases to trimming and J lost 0 bases, with 13 bases between them. This chain's CDR3 is CASSWGDGSNYGYTF. DNA of the CDR3: TGTGCCAGCAGCTGGGGGGACGGATCTAACTATGGCTACACCTTC.

The V call is TRBV4-1, the J call TRBJ2-1, with 13 bases aligning to TRBD2. The V gene's germline CDR1 is MGHRA and CDR2 YSYEKL. The CDR3 consists of 16 residues. The junction had 4 bases not matched to a gene; V was cut back by 3 bases and J by 5 bases. CDR3 amino acids: CASSHPGTSGNNEQFF. Here the CDR3 DNA reads TGCGCCAGCAGCCACCCCGGGACTAGCGGGAACAATGAGCAGTTCTTC.

V is TRBV4-2 and J is TRBJ2-1, with D uncertain. Germline V gene sequence: CDR1 LGHNA, CDR2 YNFKEQ. The V and J ends lost 4 bases and 2 bases respectively, with 15 bases between them. The CDR3 runs 16 residues. CDR3 sequence reads: CASSLDTRSAYNEQFF. The CDR3 nucleotides read TGTGCCAGCAGCCTAGACACGCGGAGCGCCTACAATGAGCAGTTCTTC.

The chain links TRBV10-3 to TRBJ1-5; weak D call: TRBD1 (5 bases). The CDR3 sequence is 13 residues long. Deletions cut 5 bases from V and 7 bases from J, with 12 bases between. Germline CDR1 is ENHRY and CDR2 is SYGVKD. The CDR3 DNA is TGTGCCATCAGTTCCAGGGAGGTACAGCCCCAGCATTTT. This translates into CAISSREVQPQHF.

The gene calls are TRBV6-6 and TRBJ2-7, with 9 bases matching TRBD1. The CDR3 spans 15 residues. Trimming took 2 bases from V and 3 from J; bases not matched to a gene: 5. Germline V lookup: CDR1 MNHNY, CDR2 SVGAGI (reference sequence). This CDR3 is CASSYEQGAGYEQYF. The CDR3 DNA sequence: TGTGCCAGCAGTTACGAACAGGGGGCCGGCTACGAGCAGTACTTC.

This chain joins TRBV27 and TRBJ2-5; TRBD1 matches at 10 bases. The CDR3 is 16 residues long. Per germline, CDR1 MNHEY and CDR2 SMNVEV (reference sequence). V shed 5 bases, J shed 7 bases, and the junction held 13 bases outside the gene matches. The CDR3 here is CASSPMGTGDRRTQYF. CDR3 bases: TGTGCCAGCAGTCCCATGGGGACAGGGGATAGGAGGACCCAGTACTTC.

The rearrangement joins TRBV5-4 to TRBJ2-7; 8 bases are a match to TRBD1. The J segment lost 4 bases and the V segment lost 1 base, leaving 1 base of the junction unmatched. Germline values: CDR1 SGHNT, CDR2 YYREEE (reference sequence). The CDR3 is 13 amino acids. The chain's CDR3 is CASSLRQGYEQYF. DNA for the CDR3: TGTGCCAGCAGCTTGCGACAGGGGTACGAGCAGTACTTC.

This clone was seen more than once but under ten times. CDR3 loop: CASSFLQGAYGYTF. The CDR3 region has the DNA TGTGCCAGCAGCTTCTTACAGGGGGCGTATGGCTACACCTTC. The chain uses TRBV7-2 and TRBJ1-2, with 9 positions matching TRBD1. The V segment lost 3 bases and the J segment 5 bases; nucleotides outside the gene matches: 4. Germline V gives CDR1 SGHTA, CDR2 FQGNSA. The CDR3 loop spans 14 amino acids.

This clone was detected only once. V gene TRBV19 combines with J gene TRBJ2-7, with 7 bases lining up with TRBD1. With V trimmed by 6 bases and J by 4 bases, 12 bases remained unmatched. Per germline, CDR1 LNHDA and CDR2 SQIVND (reference sequence). The CDR3 consists of 15 residues. The CDR3 nucleotides are TGTGCCAGTAGCGACACCGGGACAGCTAATTACGAGCAGTACTTC. Translation: CASSDTGTANYEQYF. Drawing the rest from reference TRBV19 and TRBJ2-7, the complete variable domain is DGGITQSPKYLFRKEGQNVTLSCEQNLNHDAMYWYRQDPGQGLRLIYYSQIVNDFQKGDIAEGYSVSREKKESFPLTVTSAQKNPTAFYLCASSDTGTANYEQYFGPGTRLTVT.

The chain carries TRBV2 and TRBJ1-1; 10 nucleotides agree with TRBD1. The CDR3 loop spans 15 amino acids. The J segment lost 3 bases and the V segment lost 8 bases, leaving 9 bases of the junction unmatched. Germline V gene data show CDR1 as SNHLY and CDR2 as FYNNEI. The CDR3 DNA sequence: TGTGCCAGCTTCGACAGGGGGCGCGGGGACACTGAAGCTTTCTTT. It translates to CASFDRGRGDTEAFF. The complete variable domain, with remaining parts taken from reference TRBV2 and TRBJ1-1, reads EPEVTQTPSHQVTQMGQEVILRCVPISNHLYFYWYRQILGQKVEFLVSFYNNEISEKSEIFDDQFSVERPDGSNFTLKIRSTKLEDSAMYFCASFDRGRGDTEAFFGQGTRLTVV.